This TCR beta chain was profiled in a study of T cell clones after liver transplantation. Whole-study context: A pre-transplant mixed lymphocyte reaction with TCRbeta sequencing defined graft-donor-reactive clones followed in post-transplant blood. Draws occurred before transplant, before withdrawal, and after complete or failed withdrawal. Study-level results: A significant post-transplant drop in circulating graft-donor-reactive CD4 TCRbeta sequences occurred in most of the 8 subjects. Post-transplant time points were not standardized, so conclusions are preliminary.

The method was immunoSEQ multiplex PCR; TCRdb's version includes in-frame clones alone and lacks a portion of them. This table holds around 51,000 clones, 70% to 90% found once. As to this clone: As yet, its antigen is unknown.

The CDR3 extends over 15 amino acids. Germline V gives CDR1 MNHEY, CDR2 SVGAGI. V was clipped by 6 bases and J by 2 bases, with 17 bases between them. This chain links TRBV6-5 with TRBJ2-7; possible D gene TRBD2, 5 bases. This clonotype was sampled from a human patient who received a liver transplant. The graft donor may have contributed some T cells. Sequenced material: CD8+ T cells from blood, taken 12 months after liver transplant. CDR3 coding DNA: TGTGCCAGCAGAGCAGATTCCGAGGGCCCCTACGAGCAGTACTTC. Protein product: CASRADSEGPYEQYF.